This T cell receptor beta chain appears in the sequencing data of a study of cytomegalovirus exposure and HLA in healthy donors (dated by TCRdb to about 2017). Notes on the research overall: According to an earlier analysis of 550 to 750 of the donors, about 190 million T cells yielded 90 million to 130 million unique TCR beta sequences and approximately 280 Gb of sequence data. The study was designed to test whether signatures of past pathogen exposure could be identified by cataloging public T cell receptors. To predict cytomegalovirus infection status, the study brought together high-throughput TCR immunosequencing, statistical association of individual TCRs with disease status, and machine learning. Donor age, sex, ethnicity and CMV serostatus were compiled alongside the repertoire data. Four or five DR-DQ haplotypes were handled as single units for association and clustering because linkage in the cohort was strong. A later genetic analysis used genome-wide SNP genotypes for about three fifths of the 666 donors, treating that subset as a discovery cohort. Of the 300 to 450 genotyped donors, approximately 80% fell in the genetic ancestry cluster associated with self-reported Caucasian donors. Among 300 to 450 genotyped donors of the cohort, an average of around 240,000 unique TCR beta nucleotide sequences were sequenced per donor, roughly 18% of them non-productive. Class I and class II HLA loci were covered by the typing at four-digit resolution. An earlier analysis of around 640 of the donors used high-throughput TCR beta sequencing to judge whether each TCR beta V gene segment behaved as functional or pseudogenic. Besides the first cohort of approximately 670 subjects, a separate validation cohort made up of 120 different subjects was used. The later analysis used no new phenotypic data to find candidate immune exposures, relying instead on TCR beta sequences and their occurrence across donors. The number of typed donors differed by locus: 629-630 for A, B, C, DRB1 and DQB1; some 540 for DQA1; around 610 for DPA1; and roughly 470 for DPB1. The T cell repertoires of 666 subjects were profiled by immunosequencing and related to cytomegalovirus serostatus. An early release that covered about 600 HLA-typed donors contained around 300 gigabases of sequencing data and 70 million to 100 million unique TCR sequences. Every discovery cohort repertoire had been produced on one sequencing platform. In a later analysis, previously published TCR beta repertoires from several hundred donors were re-analyzed and high-resolution HLA genotyping was added so that TCR occurrence patterns could be studied.

Libraries were built with the immunoSEQ multiplex PCR assay. A mixture of 60 forward primers for TCR Vbeta segments and 13 reverse primers for TCR Jbeta segments was used in the multiplex PCR. The CDR3 region of rearranged TCR beta genes was amplified from genomic DNA by a multiplex PCR assay. The amplified TCR beta libraries were sequenced on the Illumina HiSeq System as 87-base-pair reads. For the original study's pipeline: A later analysis counted about 80 million unique TCR beta chains across the 550 to 700 repertoires, and some 12 million of these chains were shared by at least two donors. A nearest-neighbor algorithm error-corrected the raw reads and collapsed the reads into unique sequences, merging closely related sequences to remove PCR and sequencing errors. Alignment of CDR3 sequences to IMGT reference sequences was used to assign V, D and J gene segments. For a sequence to be retained, a match of at least six nucleotides to both a V gene segment and a J gene segment was required. Rearrangements were called productive when the CDR3 lacked stop codons and stayed in frame with V and J; all others were non-productive. Following IMGT convention, CDR3 was defined as the stretch from the second conserved V-encoded cysteine to the conserved J-encoded phenylalanine. The earlier analysis of around 640 of the donors excluded sequences that lacked an unambiguous match to a single V gene segment. In an earlier analysis of more than 500 of the donors, a V segment was called functional when productive rearrangements were above 56.7%, and segregating when the standard deviation between donors exceeded 5%. A statistical classification framework was built for diagnosing cytomegalovirus status from the catalog of TCR beta chain sequences. V and J gene assignment, in a later analysis, came from comparing TCR nucleotide sequences with IMGT/GENE-DB human TR gene sequences. The TCRdist pipeline was used in a later analysis to assign CDR3 sequences and most-parsimonious VDJ recombination scenarios. In a later analysis, each TCR beta chain was defined by its CDR3 amino acid sequence together with its V-gene family, and reads without a unique V-gene family were excluded. To address suspected cross-contamination and a sequencing artifact, a later analysis removed approximately 600 highly shared, low-generation-probability nucleotide sequences. In a later analysis, a clonal expansion index for each public chain was calculated from normalized within-repertoire ranks of inferred template counts. Generation probabilities in a later analysis came from a VDJ recombination model fitted to out-of-frame rearrangements, and those results were checked against IGoR. A later analysis scored TCR-TCR, TCR-HLA and TCR-CMV co-occurrence with hypergeometric tests, applying a repertoire-size bias correction to TCR pairs. In a later analysis, false discovery rates were estimated by permuting HLA or CMV assignments 20 times. In a later analysis, co-occurring TCRs were grouped using DBSCAN, and TCRdist sequence similarity was added for clustering within HLA-allele-positive subsets. For co-occurrence clustering, repertoires with fewer than 30,000 or more than 120,000 public chains were excluded, along with a handful of repertoires with anomalous nucleotide sharing. TCRdb obtained this table from immuneACCESS and retained in-frame rearrangements with V and J assigned. These tables miss some clones; where compared with another copy, unresolved V genes account for less than half of the shortfall, and the remainder is unexplained. That table gives V, J and clone size, and the DNA gave D and trimming. The sample profile shows roughly 81,000 clones; over 70% of them were found once. Of the sample, roughly 2% falls within the top ten clones.

In the case of this clone: Its target antigen remains unknown. No clone much larger than this one lies a single base away; base qualities are absent.

The cohort consisted of hundreds of healthy bone marrow donors. Cohort members were all nominally healthy when sampled, although unrecorded immune exposures were likely present. The donor was CMV seronegative and belonged to the group of 320 or so seronegative cohort members. Each donor provided a peripheral blood sample, and peripheral blood mononuclear cells were used for TCR beta sequencing. The Qiagen DNeasy Blood Extraction Kit was used to extract genomic DNA from the blood cell samples. Summary of the overall study and its limitations: Because counts were too low, more than 15 rarely observed V segments, including chromosome 9 orphons, were left out of the earlier analysis of some 600 of the donors. Some IMGT-functional V segments, including TRBV6-2 and TRBV6-3, could not be told apart with the 87-base-pair reads, so those segments were excluded. Across donors, most TCR sequences were observed very rarely, whereas some public TCRs were present in many individuals. The authors suggested that the approach could potentially be generalized to other disease states and immunological phenotypes. Because HLA typing was missing for some donors at each locus, association tests included only the typed subset. A later analysis reported that several top co-occurrence clusters appeared linked to parvovirus B19, influenza, CMV and Epstein-Barr virus. In an earlier analysis of 587 of the donors, most TCR beta V segments appeared in productive rearrangements about 87% or about 30% of the time, broadly matching IMGT annotations. Strong co-occurrence of HLA alleles, especially DR and DQ, made assigning TCR associations to individual alleles difficult. A group of highly shared sequence variants was considered likely to be a technical artifact of the sequencing pipeline. A further reported finding was that TCR beta sequences accurately predicted the HLA-A and HLA-B alleles for most subjects in the first cohort. A later analysis found that HLA-associated TCR beta chains were more clonally expanded and had lower generation probabilities than equally common non-associated chains. According to a later genetic analysis, donors in an Asian-associated ancestry cluster had fewer N-insertions in productive TCRs than the approximately 630-donor mean. The classifier was reported to diagnose cytomegalovirus status with high specificity and sensitivity in both the original and validation cohorts. According to a later analysis, TCR association rates differed among HLA loci, with DRB1 alleles showing the most associated TCRs and HLA-C alleles showing the fewest. The study listed 150 to 200 TCR beta chains as associated with cytomegalovirus. In vitro tests confirmed that a few of the cytomegalovirus-associated TCR beta chains recognize cytomegalovirus antigens. Immune exposure information for the cohort was limited to CMV serostatus. The cohort was sequenced for TCR beta chains only, and without alpha or paired-chain data the features that could be detected were limited. Linkage disequilibrium might explain the correlated functional status among segregating V segments, but an unknown experimental factor could not be ruled out. Specific HLA alleles were associated with 16,951 TCR beta sequences at a false discovery rate of 0.05 in a later analysis. In a later analysis, most CMV-associated TCR beta chains were found to appear HLA-restricted, with HLA associations seemingly driven largely by CMV exposure. In a later genetic analysis, a missense DCLRE1C variant was associated with V-gene and J-gene trimming of TCR beta chains, and the association was replicated in an independent cohort. Roughly uniform sequencing depth across donors was assumed in presence/absence analyses, although this assumption may not hold.

Relative to germline, V is 0 bases shorter and J is 0 bases shorter, with 15 bases between their ends. Inclusive of the bounding cysteine and phenylalanine, the CDR3 is 18 residues long. The read is trimmed to its CDR3 DNA, 54 bases read in frame from base 1. The CDR1 and CDR2 encoded by the germline V gene are SGHVS and FQNEAQ. The TCR originated in a boy between 10 and 17 years old in good health and CMV-seronegative. This chain joins TRBV7-8 to TRBJ1-3; the D gene cannot be resolved reliably. Specimen: PBMCs. The DNA reads TGTGCCAGCAGCTTAGCCCTAAAGGAGGGCATCTCTGGAAACACCATATATTTT. This translates into CASSLALKEGISGNTIYF.